This section outlines one T cell receptor beta chain sequence together with its context. The sample originates from a study of PD-L1 blockade in urothelial cancer. CDR3 length equals 18 residues. Trimming cost V 3 bases and J 4 bases; bases outside gene matches: 15. CDR1 GTSNPN and CDR2 SVGIG come from the germline V gene (reference sequence). Assay: immunoSEQ multiplex PCR; the TCRdb copy retains only in-frame clones and omits some. The sample holds about 100,000 clones, approximately 90% seen once. The V call is TRBV30, the J call TRBJ1-2, with TRBD1 matching over 12 bases. This clonotype was obtained from a woman aged 80 or older with urothelial cancer. Sequences were derived from PBMCs, sampled around atezolizumab (anti-PD-L1) treatment. The CDR3 region is CAWRVKPPPGQGAYGYTF. Here the CDR3 DNA reads TGTGCCTGGAGGGTAAAGCCACCTCCGGGACAGGGGGCCTATGGCTACACCTTC.